This TCR beta chain was sequenced in a study of a mutant IDH1 vaccine in newly diagnosed glioma. Generated by immunoSEQ multiplex PCR, the TCRdb table keeps only in-frame clones and is missing some. The sample yields around 92,000 clones, roughly 90% seen once. The CDR3 has 15 residues. Trimming removed 0 bases at V and 0 bases at J, with 6 bases between. The germline CDR1 and CDR2 sequences are SGDLS and YYNGEE. This clone was observed a single time. Stated time point: baseline, week 1 (first vaccination visit). The sample's treatment: pre-vaccination baseline after standard-of-care therapy. This material consisted of PBMCs, taken from a glioma patient treated with radiotherapy, temozolomide or both. The rearrangement joins TRBV9 to TRBJ1-4; D not resolved. This receptor was identified in a woman in her forties or fifties with glioma. CDR3 protein: CASSVGRATNEKLFF. The CDR3 DNA is TGTGCCAGCAGCGTAGGTCGGGCAACTAATGAAAAACTGTTTTTT. The entire variable domain, with the rest obtained from reference TRBV9 and TRBJ1-4, is as follows: DSGVTQTPKHLITATGQRVTLRCSPRSGDLSVYWYQQSLDQGLQFLIQYYNGEERAKGNILERFSAQQFPDLHSELNLSSLELGDSALYFCASSVGRATNEKLFFGSGTQLSVL.